A selection of T cell receptor beta chains follows, all from one sample in a study of shared clonotypes between healthy human individuals. Sequencing used immunoSEQ multiplex PCR; TCRdb keeps in-frame clones, though not all of them. The repertoire holds hundreds of thousands of clones, with roughly 95% as singletons. The source material was naive CD8+ T cells sorted from blood. These receptors originate from a woman aged 30 to 39 in good health. The CDR3 runs from the conserved cysteine through the conserved F or W. Fields, in order: clone size, V gene, D gene, J gene, CDR3 DNA, CDR3 protein. The D gene is left open where the match is weak. Clone size, where shown, is once, few, many, or a class for clones that have expanded.

>NA|TRBV14|TRBD2|TRBJ2-5
TGTGCCAGCAGCCACATAGCGGGAGGGACCTCAGAGACCCAGTACTTC
CASSHIAGGTSETQYF
>NA|TRBV5-5|NA|TRBJ2-7
TGTGCCAGCAGCCTCTGGGGATTGGAGCAGTACTTC
CASSLWGLEQYF
>NA|TRBV29-1|NA|TRBJ2-7
TGCAGCGTTGAAGGTGCCGGAACACGAGGGTACGAGCAGTACTTC
CSVEGAGTRGYEQYF
>NA|TRBV10-3|NA|TRBJ2-7
TGTGCCATCACCGGGGGTCTCTCCTACGAGCAGTACTTC
CAITGGLSYEQYF
>NA|TRBV5-4|TRBD1|TRBJ1-2
TGTGCCAGCAGCTTGGAAGCGGACAGGGGGGGACGAGCTAACTATGGCTACACCTTC
CASSLEADRGGRANYGYTF
>NA|TRBV19|TRBD1|TRBJ1-1
TGTGCCAGTAGTATGGGACAGGGGCTGAACACTGAAGCTTTCTTT
CASSMGQGLNTEAFF
>NA|TRBV10-3|TRBD2|TRBJ2-1
TGTGCCATCACGGTTGGCGGGAGTCACAATGAGCAGTTCTTC
CAITVGGSHNEQFF
>NA|TRBV29-1|NA|TRBJ2-7
TGCAGCGTTGAAGAACCAGGGACCAACGAGCAGTACTTC
CSVEEPGTNEQYF
>NA|TRBV30|TRBD2|TRBJ2-1
TGTGCCTGTACTAGCGGGAGAGGCTATGAGCAGTTCTTC
CACTSGRGYEQFF
>NA|TRBV28|NA|TRBJ2-7
TGTGCCAGCAGTCTCGGGGGCTCCTACGAGCAGTACTTC
CASSLGGSYEQYF
>NA|TRBV25-1|TRBD1|TRBJ1-3
TGTGCCAGCAGTGAATTAGGGGGCGAATATGGAAACACCATATATTTT
CASSELGGEYGNTIYF
>NA|TRBV19|NA|TRBJ2-3
TGTGCCAGTAGTACTTGGCCCACAGATACGCAGTATTTT
CASSTWPTDTQYF
>NA|TRBV6-1|NA|TRBJ2-1
TGTGCCAGCAGTGCCGGGACACTCTATCTTAATGAGCAGTTCTTC
CASSAGTLYLNEQFF
>NA|TRBV5-4|TRBD2|TRBJ2-3
TGTGCCAGCAGCTTGGGGGGAGGGCCGAGAGATACGCAGTATTTT
CASSLGGGPRDTQYF
>NA|TRBV9|TRBD1|TRBJ2-7
TGTGCCAGCAGCGTAGGCACAGGGGCCTACGAGCAGTACTTC
CASSVGTGAYEQYF
>NA|TRBV28|NA|TRBJ2-7
TGTGCCAGCAGTTTAACGTGGGAGGCGCGCGAGCAGTACTTC
CASSLTWEAREQYF
>NA|TRBV7-6|NA|TRBJ2-6
TGTGCCAGCAGCCAATTTCCAGGGGCCAACGTCCTGACTTTC
CASSQFPGANVLTF
>NA|TRBV11-2|NA|TRBJ2-5
TGTGCCAGCAGCTTTTTAGAGACCCAGTACTTC
CASSFLETQYF
>NA|TRBV11-3|NA|TRBJ2-1
TGTGCCAGCAGCTCGGACCCCAATGAGCAGTTCTTC
CASSSDPNEQFF
>NA|TRBV19|NA|TRBJ2-7
TGTGCCAGTAGTATGGGAACGGGAATGTACGAGCAGTACTTC
CASSMGTGMYEQYF
>NA|TRBV29-1|TRBD2|TRBJ2-7
TGCAGCGTTGAAGATTACGAGACTAGCGTTTATAGGGGAGGCTACGAGCAGTACTTC
CSVEDYETSVYRGGYEQYF
>NA|TRBV9|TRBD1|TRBJ1-1
TGTGCCAGCAGCGTAGGGACAGGGGCGCGGAACACTGAAGCTTTCTTT
CASSVGTGARNTEAFF
>NA|TRBV5-8|TRBD2|TRBJ2-1
TGTGCCAGCAGCTTCCGACTAGCGGGAGAAACGAATGAGCAGTTCTTC
CASSFRLAGETNEQFF
>NA|TRBV5-6|NA|TRBJ2-3
TGTGCCAGCAGCTTAGGCATTTCTAGCACAGATACGCAGTATTTT
CASSLGISSTDTQYF
>NA|TRBV25-1|NA|TRBJ1-1
TGTGCCAGCAGTGATCGGACAGACTGGAACACTGAAGCTTTCTTT
CASSDRTDWNTEAFF
>NA|TRBV27|NA|TRBJ2-3
TGTGCCAGCAGTCCGACGGAGGGCCGGCTGGGGACAGATACGCAGTATTTT
CASSPTEGRLGTDTQYF
>NA|TRBV7-9|NA|TRBJ2-1
TGTGCCATCTCCTCTCCGAGTGAGCAGTTCTTC
CAISSPSEQFF
>NA|TRBV29-1|NA|TRBJ2-2
TGCAGCGTCCCGGGACTCTCGCCGAACACCGGGGAGCTGTTTTTT
CSVPGLSPNTGELFF
>NA|TRBV5-6|TRBD1|TRBJ2-3
TGTGCCAGCAGCTACTCGACAGGGTGGGTAGCAGATACGCAGTATTTT
CASSYSTGWVADTQYF
>NA|TRBV7-9|TRBD2|TRBJ2-5
TGTGCCAGCAGCTCCTCACGGGGCGGGAGGTACCAAGAGACCCAGTACTTC
CASSSSRGGRYQETQYF
>NA|TRBV7-9|NA|TRBJ2-3
TGTGCCAGCAGCGAACCCCCCACCTCCACAGATACGCAGTATTTT
CASSEPPTSTDTQYF
>NA|TRBV27|NA|TRBJ2-7
TGTGCCAGCAGTTTAAGCCGGTCCCACGAGCAGTACTTC
CASSLSRSHEQYF
>NA|TRBV7-9|NA|TRBJ1-1
TGTGCCAGCAGCTCAAAAGGTCGAGGCACTGAAGCTTTCTTT
CASSSKGRGTEAFF
>NA|TRBV7-9|NA|TRBJ1-2
TGTGCCAGCAGCTGGGGGAACGGGGGTGTTGGCTACACCTTC
CASSWGNGGVGYTF
>NA|TRBV27|NA|TRBJ2-7
TGTGCCAGCAGTTTAACTGCCGCAGGGTTCCTCTATGAGCAGTACTTC
CASSLTAAGFLYEQYF
>NA|TRBV7-9|TRBD2|TRBJ2-2
TGTGCCAGCAGCTTAAAGCGGGAGGGCATTTTGACCGGGGAGCTGTTTTTT
CASSLKREGILTGELFF
>NA|TRBV2|TRBD2|TRBJ2-7
TGTGCCAGCAGTGAGGCGGGACTAGCCTACGAGCAGTACTTC
CASSEAGLAYEQYF
>NA|TRBV7-9|NA|TRBJ1-5
TGTGCCAGCAGCTTCGGGGGGAATCAGCCCCAGCATTTT
CASSFGGNQPQHF
>NA|TRBV5-1|NA|TRBJ2-3
TGCGCCAGCAGCTCGCATACGATGGATACGCAGTATTTT
CASSSHTMDTQYF
>NA|TRBV6-6|TRBD2|TRBJ2-1
TGTGCCAGCAGCCAAAGCGGGAGTTCCTACAATGAGCAGTTCTTC
CASSQSGSSYNEQFF
>NA|TRBV15|NA|TRBJ2-1
TGTGCCATCGGAGAACAGGGTAATGAGCAGTTCTTC
CAIGEQGNEQFF
>NA|TRBV9|TRBD1|TRBJ2-7
TGTGCCAGCACCGCAGGGACAGGACCCTACGAGCAGTACTTC
CASTAGTGPYEQYF
>NA|TRBV7-9|NA|TRBJ1-4
TGTGCCAGCAGCACCGGGGTTGGGCAACTGTTTTTT
CASSTGVGQLFF
>NA|TRBV4-1|NA|TRBJ2-4
TGCGCCAGCAGCCAAGGTATACTAGCCAAAAACATTCAGTACTTC
CASSQGILAKNIQYF
>NA|TRBV19|NA|TRBJ1-1
TGTGCCAGTAGGTCTCCCCTCATGAACACTGAAGCTTTCTTT
CASRSPLMNTEAFF
>few|TRBV6-5|NA|TRBJ1-1
TGTGCCAGCAGTTACTCCTGGAAGAACACTGAAGCTTTCTTT
CASSYSWKNTEAFF
>NA|TRBV6-6|NA|TRBJ2-1
TGTGCCAGCACGCCGGGGACTTTATACTACAATGAGCAGTTCTTC
CASTPGTLYYNEQFF
>NA|TRBV28|NA|TRBJ2-4
TGTGCCAGCAGCCCAGGACAGCCTTATGACATTCAGTACTTC
CASSPGQPYDIQYF
>NA|TRBV10-2|NA|TRBJ2-1
TGCGCCAGCAGTCTGGAGGCCACCTACAATGAGCAGTTCTTC
CASSLEATYNEQFF
>NA|TRBV6-5|TRBD1|TRBJ2-7
TGTGCCAGCAGCGACAGGGGAAATCGCTACGAGCAGTACTTC
CASSDRGNRYEQYF
>NA|TRBV2|NA|TRBJ1-4
TGTGCCAGCAGTGAAACAGTCTCAACTAATGAAAAACTGTTTTTT
CASSETVSTNEKLFF
>NA|TRBV7-8|NA|TRBJ2-7
TGTGCCAGCAGCCTGTTAGGGGAAACCTACGAGCAGTACTTC
CASSLLGETYEQYF
>NA|TRBV28|NA|TRBJ1-5
TGTGCCAGCAGTCCTCGGCGGTTCTCGGGTCAGCCCCAGCATTTT
CASSPRRFSGQPQHF
>NA|TRBV11-3|TRBD1|TRBJ2-6
TGTGCCAGCAGCTCTCAGGACAGGGGGGACAACGTCCTGACTTTC
CASSSQDRGDNVLTF
>NA|TRBV6-5|TRBD2|TRBJ2-3
TGTGCCAGCAGTTACCGTAGCGGGAGGCTTTGGGATACGCAGTATTTT
CASSYRSGRLWDTQYF